The entry that follows covers one T cell receptor beta chain sequence. What it binds is unknown. This record comes from a study of cytomegalovirus exposure and HLA in healthy donors. Study context: In an earlier analysis, approximately 120 million unique TCR beta sequences were found from about 179 million T cells.

Regarding the study as a whole: Common viral pathogens seemed to be connected with several of the most significant clusters, according to a later analysis. HLA allele associations emerged for around 15,000 TCR beta sequences in a later analysis, at 0.05 false discovery rate.

Amplification used 60 Vbeta primers and 13 Jbeta primers. Using immunoSEQ multiplex PCR, the repertoire was profiled, and TCRdb retains in-frame clones only, with some absent. The sample has roughly 34,000 clones, more than 65% seen once. Germline V gene data show CDR1 as MDHEN and CDR2 as SYDVKM. The CDR3 sequence is 14 residues long. V lost 3 bases to trimming and J lost 4 bases, with 9 bases between them. The origin of this receptor is a woman between 18 and 29 years old in good health and CMV-seronegative. The material sequenced was PBMCs. The gene calls are TRBV28 and TRBJ1-4, with a possible D match to TRBD1 (5 bases). The CDR3 DNA reads TGTGCCAGCAGTTTTTGGGGGGGTAATGAAAAACTGTTTTTT. This codes for CASSFWGGNEKLFF. Looking up the rest from reference TRBV28 and TRBJ1-4 gives the full variable domain: DVKVTQSSRYLVKRTGEKVFLECVQDMDHENMFWYRQDPGLGLRLIYFSYDVKMKEKGDIPEGYSVSREKKERFSLILESASTNQTSMYLCASSFWGGNEKLFFGSGTQLSVL.